This entry is about one TCR beta chain. This same CDR3 is encoded by further DNA sequences in the sample. The naive CD8 subset, CD45RO-negative cells positively selected for CCR7, excluded terminally differentiated effector memory CD45RA+ cells. Everyone who donated was a Caucasian adult who lived in Nashville, Tennessee. Sequencing used immunoSEQ multiplex PCR; TCRdb keeps in-frame clones, though not all of them. Of just over 2,000,000 clones listed, about 95% are singletons. The entry originates in a study of shared clonotypes between healthy human individuals. This TCR came from a man aged 18 to 30 in good health. Material for sequencing was naive CD8+ T cells sorted from blood.

CDR3 nucleotide sequence: TGTGCCAGCAGCTTGGAGGGGAGGAACACTGAAGCTTTCTTT. Its protein is CASSLEGRNTEAFF. The chain is built from TRBV13 and TRBJ1-1; a weak D match, TRBD1 (5 bases). From germline, CDR1 is PRHDT and CDR2 FYEKMQ (reference sequence). This CDR3 has 14 residues. The V end was cut by 3 bases, the J end by 1 base, with 9 bases between.